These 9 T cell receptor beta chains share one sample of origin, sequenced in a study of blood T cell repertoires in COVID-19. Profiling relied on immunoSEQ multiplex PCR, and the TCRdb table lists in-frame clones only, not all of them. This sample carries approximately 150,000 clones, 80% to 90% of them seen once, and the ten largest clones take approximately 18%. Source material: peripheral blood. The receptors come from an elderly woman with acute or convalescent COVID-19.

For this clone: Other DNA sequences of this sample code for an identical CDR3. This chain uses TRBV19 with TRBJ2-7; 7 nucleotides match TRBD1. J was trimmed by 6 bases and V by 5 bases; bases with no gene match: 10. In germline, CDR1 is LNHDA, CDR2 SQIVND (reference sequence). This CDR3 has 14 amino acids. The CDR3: CASSPWTGGAEQYF. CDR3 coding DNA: TGTGCCAGTAGTCCCTGGACAGGTGGGGCCGAGCAGTACTTC. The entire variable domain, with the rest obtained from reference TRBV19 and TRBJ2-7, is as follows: DGGITQSPKYLFRKEGQNVTLSCEQNLNHDAMYWYRQDPGQGLRLIYYSQIVNDFQKGDIAEGYSVSREKKESFPLTVTSAQKNPTAFYLCASSPWTGGAEQYFGPGTRLTVT.

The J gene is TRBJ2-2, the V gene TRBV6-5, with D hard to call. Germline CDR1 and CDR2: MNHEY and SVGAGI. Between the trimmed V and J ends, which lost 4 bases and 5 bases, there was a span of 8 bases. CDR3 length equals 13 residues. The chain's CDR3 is CASSFPATGELFF. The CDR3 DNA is TGTGCCAGCAGTTTCCCCGCGACCGGGGAGCTGTTTTTT.

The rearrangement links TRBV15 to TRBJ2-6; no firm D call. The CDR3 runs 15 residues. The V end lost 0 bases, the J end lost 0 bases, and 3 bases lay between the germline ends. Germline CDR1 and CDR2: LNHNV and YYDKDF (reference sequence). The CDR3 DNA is TGTGCCACCAGCAGAGACTTCTCTGGGGCCAACGTCCTGACTTTC. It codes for CATSRDFSGANVLTF.

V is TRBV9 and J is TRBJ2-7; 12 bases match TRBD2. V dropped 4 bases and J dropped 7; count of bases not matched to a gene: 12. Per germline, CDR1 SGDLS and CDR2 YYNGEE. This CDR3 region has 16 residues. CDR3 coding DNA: TGTGCCAGCAGCTTACGGCTAGCGGGAGGGCCTGGAGAGCAGTACTTC. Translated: CASSLRLAGGPGEQYF.

The CDR3 sequence is CASSQVPFSTGLGTDTQYF. Here the CDR3 DNA reads TGTGCCAGCAGCCAAGTTCCATTTTCTACAGGGCTTGGCACAGATACGCAGTATTTT. This chain joins TRBV14 and TRBJ2-3, with D possibly matching TRBD1 (6 bases). This CDR3 comprises 19 residues. CDR1 is SGHDN and CDR2 is FVKESK in the germline V gene. With 1 base removed from V and 1 base from J, the gap between germline ends came to 21 bases.

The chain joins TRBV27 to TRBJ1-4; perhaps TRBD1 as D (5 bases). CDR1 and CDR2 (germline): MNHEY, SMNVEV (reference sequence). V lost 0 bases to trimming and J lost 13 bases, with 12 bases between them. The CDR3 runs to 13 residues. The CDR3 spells CASSLSGPTGLFF. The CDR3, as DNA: TGTGCCAGCAGTTTATCGGGGCCAACGGGACTGTTTTTT.

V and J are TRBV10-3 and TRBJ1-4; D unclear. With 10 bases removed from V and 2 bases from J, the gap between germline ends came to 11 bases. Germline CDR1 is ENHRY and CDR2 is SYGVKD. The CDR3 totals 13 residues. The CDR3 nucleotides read TGTGCCACCGGACCGGGGACTAATGAAAAACTGTTTTTT. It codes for CATGPGTNEKLFF.

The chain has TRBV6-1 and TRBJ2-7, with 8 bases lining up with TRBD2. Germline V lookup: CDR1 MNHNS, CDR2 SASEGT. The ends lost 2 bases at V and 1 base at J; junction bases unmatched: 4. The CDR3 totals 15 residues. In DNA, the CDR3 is TGTGCCAGCAGTGAAAAGGGCGGGAGGTCCTACGAGCAGTACTTC. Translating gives CASSEKGGRSYEQYF.

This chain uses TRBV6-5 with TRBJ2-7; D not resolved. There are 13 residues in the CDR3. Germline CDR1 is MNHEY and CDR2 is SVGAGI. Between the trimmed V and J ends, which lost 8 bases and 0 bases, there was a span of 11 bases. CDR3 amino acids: CASQSVGSYEQYF. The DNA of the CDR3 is TGTGCCAGCCAAAGCGTGGGCTCCTACGAGCAGTACTTC.